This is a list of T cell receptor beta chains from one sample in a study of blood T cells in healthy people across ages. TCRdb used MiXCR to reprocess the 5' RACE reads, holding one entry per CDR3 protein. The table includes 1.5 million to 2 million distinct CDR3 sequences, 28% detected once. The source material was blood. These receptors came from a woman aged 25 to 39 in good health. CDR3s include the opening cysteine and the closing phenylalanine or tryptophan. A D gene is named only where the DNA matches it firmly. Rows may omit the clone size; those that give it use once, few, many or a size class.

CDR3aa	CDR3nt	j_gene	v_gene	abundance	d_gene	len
CSARYSGGTDTQYF	TGCAGTGCTAGATACAGCGGGGGCACAGATACGCAGTATTTT	TRBJ2-3	TRBV20-1	.	TRBD2	14
CASSRLDRGRQETQYF	TGTGCCAGCAGCCGACTGGACAGGGGCCGCCAAGAGACCCAGTACTTC	TRBJ2-5	TRBV11-2	.	TRBD1	16
CSVGGLLNYNEQFF	TGCAGCGTCGGGGGACTACTTAATTACAATGAGCAGTTCTTC	TRBJ2-1	TRBV29-1	many	TRBD2	14
CASSLQGLGEPQHF	TGTGCCAGCAGCTTACAAGGCCTGGGGGAGCCCCAGCATTTT	TRBJ1-5	TRBV7-2	.	.	14
CANSLDATSYEQYF	TGCGCCAACAGCTTGGATGCGACGTCCTACGAGCAGTACTTC	TRBJ2-7	TRBV5-1	.	.	14
CASSKTGSRYGYTF	TGTGCCAGCAGCAAAACCGGAAGTCGATATGGCTACACCTTC	TRBJ1-2	TRBV7-9	few	.	14
CASSPTGAPTYEQYF	TGTGCCAGCAGCCCGACAGGGGCGCCAACCTACGAGCAGTACTTC	TRBJ2-7	TRBV9	.	TRBD1	15
CASSRTTPAGEQYF	TGTGCCAGCAGCAGAACTACCCCCGCAGGCGAGCAGTACTTC	TRBJ2-7	TRBV14	few	.	14
CASSAGTGSSLIYEQYF	TGCGCCAGCAGCGCGGGGACAGGGAGCTCCCTGATCTACGAGCAGTACTTC	TRBJ2-7	TRBV5-1	many	TRBD1	17
CASTGTSGSVEQFF	TGTGCCAGCACCGGGACTAGCGGGAGTGTAGAGCAGTTCTTC	TRBJ2-1	TRBV2	few	TRBD2	14
CSARAGATRETQYF	TGCAGTGCTAGAGCGGGGGCTACCAGGGAGACCCAGTACTTC	TRBJ2-5	TRBV20-1	.	.	14
CASSYRTGTGNIQYF	TGTGCCAGCAGCTACCGAACAGGGACGGGGAACATTCAGTACTTC	TRBJ2-4	TRBV5-6	few	.	15
CATSGDVNTEAFF	TGTGCCACCAGCGGCGACGTTAACACTGAAGCTTTCTTT	TRBJ1-1	TRBV15	few	.	13
CSARELAADTGELFF	TGCAGTGCTCGAGAGCTAGCGGCGGACACCGGGGAGCTGTTTTTT	TRBJ2-2	TRBV20-1	.	TRBD2	15
CASTRGRIVWKLAFF	TGTGCCAGCACCAGGGGAAGGATCGTGTGGAAGTTAGCTTTCTTT	TRBJ1-1	TRBV5-6	.	.	15
CASSHRDIQETQYF	TGCGCCAGCAGCCACCGGGACATCCAAGAGACCCAGTACTTC	TRBJ2-5	TRBV4-1	many	.	14
CARALEDTQYF	TGTGCCAGAGCCTTAGAAGATACGCAGTATTTT	TRBJ2-3	TRBV12-3/TRBV12-4	once	.	11
CAGRPRAGGNNEQFF	TGTGCCGGCAGGCCTAGAGCGGGGGGGAACAATGAGCAGTTCTTC	TRBJ2-1	TRBV11-2	.	TRBD2	15
CASSWGLWDTIYF	TGTGCCAGCTCCTGGGGACTATGGGACACCATATATTTT	TRBJ1-3	TRBV19	.	.	13
CSVEGQGFNIQYF	TGCAGCGTTGAAGGGCAGGGTTTTAACATTCAGTACTTC	TRBJ2-4	TRBV29-1	many	.	13
CASSPTGLSNNEQFF	TGTGCCAGCAGCCCGACAGGGTTGTCGAACAATGAGCAGTTCTTC	TRBJ2-1	TRBV7-9	.	TRBD1	15
CANSWGQTSYNEQFF	TGTGCCAACAGTTGGGGACAGACCTCCTACAATGAGCAGTTCTTC	TRBJ2-1	TRBV27	.	TRBD1	15
CASRFTPTGRRETQYF	TGTGCCAGCAGATTCACTCCGACAGGGCGGCGAGAGACCCAGTACTTC	TRBJ2-5	TRBV6-5	few	TRBD1	16
CASTIAQGNNEQFF	TGCGCCAGCACCATTGCCCAGGGGAACAATGAGCAGTTCTTC	TRBJ2-1	TRBV5-1	many	.	14
CATAGGVTDTQYF	TGTGCCACGGCCGGGGGGGTGACAGATACGCAGTATTTT	TRBJ2-3	TRBV5-5	.	TRBD2	13
CASSVGQTSTETQYF	TGTGCCAGCAGCGTAGGCCAGACGTCAACCGAGACCCAGTACTTC	TRBJ2-5	TRBV9	.	.	15
CASSDGFPHYYNEQFF	TGTGCCAGCAGTGATGGATTTCCCCACTACTACAATGAGCAGTTCTTC	TRBJ2-1	TRBV6-1	few	.	16
CASSILPGANYGYTF	TGTGCCAGCAGTATCCTACCGGGGGCAAACTATGGCTACACCTTC	TRBJ1-2	TRBV28	.	.	15
CASSPPPAGAGTDTQYF	TGCGCCAGCAGCCCCCCCCCAGCGGGGGCTGGCACAGATACGCAGTATTTT	TRBJ2-3	TRBV4-1	many	TRBD2	17
CASSLAEVSGNTIYF	TGTGCCAGCAGCTTAGCGGAGGTCTCTGGAAACACCATATATTTT	TRBJ1-3	TRBV7-8	few	.	15
CASSQFITYEQYF	TGTGCCAGCAGCCAGTTCATAACCTACGAGCAGTACTTC	TRBJ2-7	TRBV3-1	few	.	13
CSARDHRAGELFF	TGCAGTGCTAGAGATCACAGGGCCGGGGAGCTGTTTTTT	TRBJ2-2	TRBV20-1	.	.	13
CASRPQGEDGYTF	TGTGCCAGCAGACCTCAGGGAGAGGATGGCTACACCTTC	TRBJ1-2	TRBV7-9	.	.	13
CASSPGTGTSGSIYEQFF	TGTGCCAGCAGCCCTGGGACAGGGACTAGCGGGAGCATCTATGAGCAGTTCTTC	TRBJ2-1	TRBV7-4	many	TRBD2	18
CASSSHNGLSSYEQYF	TGTGCCAGCAGTTCCCACAACGGCCTCTCCTCCTACGAGCAGTACTTC	TRBJ2-7	TRBV6-2/TRBV6-3	.	.	16
CSASQRMAGRETQYF	TGCAGTGCTTCCCAACGGATGGCGGGGAGGGAGACCCAGTACTTC	TRBJ2-5	TRBV20-1	.	.	15
CASSLESGVNTGELFF	TGCGCCAGCAGCTTGGAGAGCGGGGTCAACACCGGGGAGCTGTTTTTT	TRBJ2-2	TRBV5-1	.	TRBD2	16
CASSPSGAEAYEQYF	TGTGCCAGCAGCCCCTCCGGGGCGGAGGCCTACGAGCAGTACTTC	TRBJ2-7	TRBV7-2	.	.	15
CASSVGSGETQYF	TGTGCCAGCAGTGTGGGAAGCGGGGAGACCCAGTACTTC	TRBJ2-5	TRBV2	.	.	13